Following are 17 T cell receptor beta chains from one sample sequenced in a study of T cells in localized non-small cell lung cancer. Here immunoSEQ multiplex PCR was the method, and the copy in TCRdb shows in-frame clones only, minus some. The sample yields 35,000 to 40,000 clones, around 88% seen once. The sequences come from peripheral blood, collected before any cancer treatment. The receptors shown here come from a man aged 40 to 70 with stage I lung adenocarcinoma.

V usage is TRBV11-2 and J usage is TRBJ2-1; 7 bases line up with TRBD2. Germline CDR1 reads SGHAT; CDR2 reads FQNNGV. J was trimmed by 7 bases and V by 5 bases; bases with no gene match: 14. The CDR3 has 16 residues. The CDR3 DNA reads TGTGCCAGCAGCCTGAACGGGGGGACGTATGGTAATGAGCAGTTCTTC. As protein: CASSLNGGTYGNEQFF.

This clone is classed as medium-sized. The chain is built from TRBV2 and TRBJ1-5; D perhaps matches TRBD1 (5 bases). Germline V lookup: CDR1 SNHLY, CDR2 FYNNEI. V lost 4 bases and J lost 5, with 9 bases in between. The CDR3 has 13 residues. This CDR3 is CASSGGEDQPQHF. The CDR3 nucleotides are TGTGCCAGCAGTGGGGGGGAGGATCAGCCCCAGCATTTT.

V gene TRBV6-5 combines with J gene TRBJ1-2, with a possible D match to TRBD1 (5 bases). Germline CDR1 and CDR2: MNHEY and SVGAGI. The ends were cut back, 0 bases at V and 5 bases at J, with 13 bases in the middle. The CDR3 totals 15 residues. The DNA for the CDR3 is TGTGCCAGCAGTTACTCTGGCAGGGACTCTTATGGCTACACCTTC. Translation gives CASSYSGRDSYGYTF.

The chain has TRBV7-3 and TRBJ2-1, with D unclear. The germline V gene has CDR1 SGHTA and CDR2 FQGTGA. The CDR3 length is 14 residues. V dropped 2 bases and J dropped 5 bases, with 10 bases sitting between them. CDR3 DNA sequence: TGTGCCAGCAGCTTATATAGCTCTCACAATGAGCAGTTCTTC. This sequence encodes CASSLYSSHNEQFF.

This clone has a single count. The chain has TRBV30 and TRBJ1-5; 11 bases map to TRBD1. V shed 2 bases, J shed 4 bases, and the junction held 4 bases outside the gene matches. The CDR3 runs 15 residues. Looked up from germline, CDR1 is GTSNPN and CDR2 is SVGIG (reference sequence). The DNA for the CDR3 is TGTGCCTGGAGTCCTGGACAGGGGGCGAATCAGCCCCAGCATTTT. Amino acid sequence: CAWSPGQGANQPQHF.

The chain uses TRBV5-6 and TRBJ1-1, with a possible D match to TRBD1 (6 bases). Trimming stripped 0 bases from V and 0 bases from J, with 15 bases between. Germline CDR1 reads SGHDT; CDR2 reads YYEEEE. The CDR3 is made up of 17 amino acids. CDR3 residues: CASSLDGAGVVNTEAFF. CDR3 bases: TGTGCCAGCAGCTTGGATGGGGCAGGGGTGGTGAACACTGAAGCTTTCTTT.

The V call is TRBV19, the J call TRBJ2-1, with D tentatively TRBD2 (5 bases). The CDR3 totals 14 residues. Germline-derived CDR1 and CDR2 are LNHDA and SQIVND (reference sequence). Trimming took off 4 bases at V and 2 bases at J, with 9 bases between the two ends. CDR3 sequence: CASSSGRTYNEQFF. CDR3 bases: TGTGCCAGTAGTAGCGGGCGCACCTACAATGAGCAGTTCTTC.

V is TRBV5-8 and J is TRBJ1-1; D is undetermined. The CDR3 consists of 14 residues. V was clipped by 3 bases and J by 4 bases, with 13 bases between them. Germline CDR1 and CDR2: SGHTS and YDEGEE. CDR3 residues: CASSSWAPGTEAFF. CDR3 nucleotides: TGTGCCAGCAGCTCGTGGGCGCCGGGCACTGAAGCTTTCTTT.

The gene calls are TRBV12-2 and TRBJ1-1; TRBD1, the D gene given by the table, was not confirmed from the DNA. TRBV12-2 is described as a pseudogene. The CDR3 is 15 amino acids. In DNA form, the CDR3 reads TGTGCAAGTCGCCCTAGATGGGGGCTCAACACTGAAGCTTTCTTT. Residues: CASRPRWGLNTEAFF.

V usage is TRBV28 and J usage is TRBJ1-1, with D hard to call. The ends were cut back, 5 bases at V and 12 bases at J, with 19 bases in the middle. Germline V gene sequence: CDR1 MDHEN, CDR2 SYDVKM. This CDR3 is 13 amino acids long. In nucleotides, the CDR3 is TGTGCCAGCAGTCTGCGAGGGCCCCGTATGACTTTCTTT. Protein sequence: CASSLRGPRMTFF. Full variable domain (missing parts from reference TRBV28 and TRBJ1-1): DVKVTQSSRYLVKRTGEKVFLECVQDMDHENMFWYRQDPGLGLRLIYFSYDVKMKEKGDIPEGYSVSREKKERFSLILESASTNQTSMYLCASSLRGPRMTFFGQGTRLTVV.

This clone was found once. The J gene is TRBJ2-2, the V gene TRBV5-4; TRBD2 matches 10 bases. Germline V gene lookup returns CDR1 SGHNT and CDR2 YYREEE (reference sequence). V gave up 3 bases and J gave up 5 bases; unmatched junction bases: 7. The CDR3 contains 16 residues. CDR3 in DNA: TGTGCCAGCAGCTCACAAGCGGGAGGGGGGACCGGGGAGCTGTTTTTT. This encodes CASSSQAGGGTGELFF.

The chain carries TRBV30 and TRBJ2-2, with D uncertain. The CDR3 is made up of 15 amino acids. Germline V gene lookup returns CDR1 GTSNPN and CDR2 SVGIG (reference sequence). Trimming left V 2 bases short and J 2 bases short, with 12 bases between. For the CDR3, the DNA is TGTGCCTGGAGTCCCGCAGGCAGAAACACCGGGGAGCTGTTTTTT. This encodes CAWSPAGRNTGELFF.

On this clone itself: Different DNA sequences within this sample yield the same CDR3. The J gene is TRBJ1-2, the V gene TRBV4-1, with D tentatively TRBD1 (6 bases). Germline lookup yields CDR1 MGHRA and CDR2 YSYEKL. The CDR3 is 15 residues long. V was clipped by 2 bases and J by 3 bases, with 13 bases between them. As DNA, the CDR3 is TGCGCCAGCAGCCAACCACCACCAGGGGACTATGGCTACACCTTC. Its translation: CASSQPPPGDYGYTF.

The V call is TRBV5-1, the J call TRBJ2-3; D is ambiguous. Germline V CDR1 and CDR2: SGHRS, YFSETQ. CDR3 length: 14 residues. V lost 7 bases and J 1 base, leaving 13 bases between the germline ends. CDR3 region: CASASSPRTDTQYF. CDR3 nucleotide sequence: TGCGCCAGCGCCTCGTCGCCTCGCACAGATACGCAGTATTTT.

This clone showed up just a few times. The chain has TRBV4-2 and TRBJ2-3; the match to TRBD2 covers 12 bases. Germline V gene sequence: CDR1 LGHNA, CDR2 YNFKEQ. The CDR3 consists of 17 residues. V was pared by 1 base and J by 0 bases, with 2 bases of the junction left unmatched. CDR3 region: CASSQAGTSGSTDTQYF. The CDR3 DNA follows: TGTGCCAGCAGCCAAGCGGGGACTAGCGGGAGCACAGATACGCAGTATTTT.

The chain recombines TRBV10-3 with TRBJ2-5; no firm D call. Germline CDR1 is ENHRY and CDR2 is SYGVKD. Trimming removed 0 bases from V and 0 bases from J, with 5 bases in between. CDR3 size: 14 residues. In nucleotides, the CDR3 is TGTGCCATCAGTGAGTCAATGGACCAAGAGACCCAGTACTTC. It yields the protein CAISESMDQETQYF.

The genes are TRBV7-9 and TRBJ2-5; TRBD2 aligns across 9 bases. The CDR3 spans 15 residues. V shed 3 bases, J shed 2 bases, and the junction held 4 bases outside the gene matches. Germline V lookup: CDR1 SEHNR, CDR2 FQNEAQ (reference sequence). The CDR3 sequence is CASSFASGEQETQYF. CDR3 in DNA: TGTGCCAGCAGCTTCGCTAGCGGGGAGCAAGAGACCCAGTACTTC.